A selection of T cell receptor beta chains follows, all from one sample in a study of T cell responses to AZD1222 COVID-19 vaccine. Measured with immunoSEQ multiplex PCR; TCRdb has only the in-frame clones, and not every one. This sample has approximately 110,000 clones, with 92% found just once. This specimen was peripheral blood, taken on day 0 of AZD1222 vaccination. All receptors derive from an adult in good health. The CDR3 runs from the conserved cysteine through the conserved F or W. The D gene is left open where the match is weak. Not all rows give a size; the values are once, few, many and, for expanded clones, a class.

>TRBD1|TRBJ2-2|NA|TRBV20-1
CSASSLQGAMNTGELFF
TGCAGTGCTAGTAGTCTTCAGGGGGCGATGAACACCGGGGAGCTGTTTTTT
>TRBD2|TRBJ2-2|NA|TRBV5-6
CASTISVAGGLGELFF
TGTGCCAGCACCATTTCGGTAGCGGGAGGACTCGGGGAGCTGTTTTTT
>TRBD1|TRBJ1-5|NA|TRBV30
CAWSSAGGSQPQHF
TGTGCCTGGAGCTCGGCAGGGGGCAGCCAGCCCCAGCATTTT
>NA|TRBJ2-3|NA|TRBV19
CASSTLRGDTQYF
TGTGCCAGTAGTACCCTTCGCGGAGATACGCAGTATTTT
>TRBD1|TRBJ1-1|few|TRBV19
CASSIVGQGPNTEAFF
TGTGCCAGTAGTATAGTGGGACAGGGGCCGAACACTGAAGCTTTCTTT
>NA|TRBJ2-7|NA|TRBV6-1
CASSEALRALQRMDF
TGTGCCAGCAGTGAAGCGCTTCGGGCCCTTCAACGTATGGACTTC
>NA|TRBJ2-7|NA|TRBV7-8
CASSLERVSSYEQYF
TGTGCCAGCAGCTTAGAGAGGGTGAGCTCCTACGAGCAGTACTTC
>TRBD2|TRBJ2-1|NA|TRBV11-2
CASSYGLAGEVVGNEQFF
TGTGCCAGCAGCTATGGACTAGCGGGAGAGGTGGTCGGCAATGAGCAGTTCTTC
>NA|TRBJ1-5|once|TRBV4-3
CASSQAIHLNQPQHF
TGCGCCAGCAGCCAAGCTATCCACCTAAATCAGCCCCAGCATTTT
>NA|TRBJ2-5|NA|TRBV29-1
CSVEVHRAETQYF
TGCAGCGTTGAAGTCCACAGGGCAGAGACCCAGTACTTC
>NA|TRBJ1-2|NA|TRBV10-3
CAISEAGVHYGYTF
TGTGCCATCAGTGAAGCGGGGGTTCACTATGGCTACACCTTC
>NA|TRBJ1-1|once|TRBV6-2/TRBV6-3
CASSYTHNTEAFF
TGTGCCAGCAGTTACACCCATAACACTGAAGCTTTCTTT
>NA|TRBJ2-1|NA|TRBV11-2
CASSLDHSFDEQFF
TGTGCCAGCAGCTTAGATCACAGTTTCGATGAGCAGTTCTTC
>NA|TRBJ1-6|once|TRBV2
CASRDRSPNSPLHF
TGTGCCAGCAGAGACAGGAGTCCCAATTCACCCCTCCACTTT
>TRBD2|TRBJ2-3|once|TRBV2
CASSASGRTDTQYF
TGTGCCAGCAGTGCAAGCGGGAGGACAGATACGCAGTATTTT
>NA|TRBJ2-3|NA|TRBV29-1
CSVVAVDTQYF
TGCAGCGTTGTGGCGGTTGATACGCAGTATTTT
>NA|TRBJ2-3|NA|TRBV6-5
CASSYSLTPRTDTQYF
TGTGCCAGCAGTTACTCGTTGACCCCGCGCACAGATACGCAGTATTTT
>TRBD1|TRBJ2-2|NA|TRBV24-1
CATRQGNTGELFF
TGTGCCACCCGACAGGGGAACACCGGGGAGCTGTTTTTT
>NA|TRBJ2-7|NA|TRBV5-4
CASSSDRVSYEQYF
TGTGCCAGCAGCTCGGACAGAGTCTCCTACGAGCAGTACTTC
>TRBD1|TRBJ1-2|NA|TRBV27
CASSETGVINGYTF
TGTGCCAGCAGTGAGACAGGGGTGATTAACGGCTACACCTTC
>NA|TRBJ2-2|NA|TRBV7-8
CASNRRGENTGELFF
TGTGCCAGCAACCGAAGGGGGGAGAACACCGGGGAGCTGTTTTTT
>NA|TRBJ2-1|once|TRBV10-3
CAIGTGVTHEQFF
TGTGCCATCGGAACTGGAGTTACCCATGAGCAGTTCTTC
>NA|TRBJ1-1|NA|TRBV5-1
CASRFQDLNTEAFF
TGCGCCAGCAGATTCCAGGACCTGAACACTGAAGCTTTCTTT
>TRBD1|TRBJ2-7|NA|TRBV5-6
CASGNRGPGEQYF
TGTGCCAGCGGAAACAGGGGGCCTGGCGAGCAGTACTTC
>TRBD1|TRBJ1-5|NA|TRBV15
CATSSPPGQGRNQPQHF
TGTGCCACCAGCTCCCCTCCCGGACAGGGTAGGAATCAGCCCCAGCATTTT
>NA|TRBJ2-7|NA|TRBV27
CASSSLQRATSYEQYF
TGTGCCAGCAGTTCACTCCAGCGGGCAACCTCCTACGAGCAGTACTTC
>NA|TRBJ1-2|NA|TRBV7-9
CASSPASTFYGYTF
TGTGCCAGCAGCCCAGCCTCCACCTTCTATGGCTACACCTTC
>TRBD2|TRBJ2-7|NA|TRBV28
CASSDPGGSLSYEQYF
TGTGCCAGCAGTGACCCCGGGGGGTCCCTCTCCTACGAGCAGTACTTC
>NA|TRBJ2-1|NA|TRBV29-1
CSVEDPAGYLNEQFF
TGCAGCGTTGAAGATCCGGCGGGGTACCTCAATGAGCAGTTCTTC
>TRBD1|TRBJ1-1|NA|TRBV7-6
CASSVRDRNTEAFF
TGTGCCAGCAGCGTTCGGGACAGGAACACTGAAGCTTTCTTT
>NA|TRBJ2-7|NA|TRBV11-3
CASSFSGLGEQYF
TGTGCCAGCAGCTTCTCGGGCTTGGGCGAGCAGTACTTC
>NA|TRBJ1-4|NA|TRBV12-3/TRBV12-4
CASTTAQGEKLFF
TGTGCCAGCACCACTGCTCAGGGAGAAAAACTGTTTTTT
>TRBD1|TRBJ1-5|NA|TRBV13
CASSLGTGGQPQHF
TGTGCCAGCAGCTTAGGGACAGGGGGTCAGCCCCAGCATTTT
>TRBD2|TRBJ2-1|NA|TRBV29-1
CSVEAPSGVKNEQFF
TGCAGCGTTGAAGCTCCTAGCGGGGTCAAAAATGAGCAGTTCTTC
>TRBD2|TRBJ2-2|NA|TRBV5-1
CASSLEAGGQAGELFF
TGCGCCAGCAGCTTGGAAGCGGGGGGCCAGGCCGGGGAGCTGTTTTTT
>NA|TRBJ2-7|NA|TRBV14
CASSLKLGYEQYF
TGTGCCAGCAGCCTAAAGCTGGGCTACGAGCAGTACTTC
>TRBD1|TRBJ2-1|NA|TRBV7-2
CASSYSGTGIYNEQFF
TGTGCCAGCAGCTACTCCGGGACAGGGATTTACAATGAGCAGTTCTTC
>NA|TRBJ1-2|NA|TRBV7-3
CASQRADYGYTF
TGTGCCAGCCAAAGGGCGGACTATGGCTACACCTTC
>NA|TRBJ2-2|NA|TRBV18
CASSLLRGDGELFF
TGTGCCAGCTCCCTTCTGAGGGGAGACGGGGAGCTGTTTTTT
>NA|TRBJ1-4|NA|TRBV24-1
CATSAARGELGTTNEKLFF
TGTGCCACCAGTGCCGCGAGGGGAGAATTAGGAACAACTAATGAAAAACTGTTTTTT
>NA|TRBJ2-7|once|TRBV20-1
CSASEGTRAKFSYEQYF
TGCAGTGCTAGTGAAGGTACCAGGGCAAAATTCTCCTACGAGCAGTACTTC
>NA|TRBJ1-3|NA|TRBV13
CASRPIAGGTLSGNTIYF
TGTGCCAGCAGACCCATCGCCGGGGGCACCCTCTCTGGAAACACCATATATTTT
>NA|TRBJ2-6|NA|TRBV11-3
CASSNGGFTSGANVLTF
TGTGCCAGCAGCAATGGGGGTTTCACCTCTGGGGCCAACGTCCTGACTTTC
>NA|TRBJ2-3|NA|TRBV29-1
CSVAREDTQYF
TGCAGCGTTGCCAGGGAGGATACGCAGTATTTT
>TRBD1|TRBJ1-2|NA|TRBV19
CASNPGQGSNYEHYGYTF
TGTGCCAGTAACCCGGGACAGGGGTCTAACTACGAACACTATGGCTACACCTTC
>TRBD1|TRBJ1-1|once|TRBV14
CASSQVNRGTEAFF
TGTGCCAGCAGCCAAGTCAACAGGGGCACTGAAGCTTTCTTT
>NA|TRBJ1-3|once|TRBV20-1
CSAREGNAIYF
TGCAGTGCTAGAGAAGGAAACGCCATATATTTT
>NA|TRBJ1-5|NA|TRBV15
CATSRDPGNQPQHF
TGTGCCACCAGCAGAGATCCGGGGAATCAGCCCCAGCATTTT
>NA|TRBJ2-7|once|TRBV9
CASSVEMGRGVEQYF
TGTGCCAGCAGCGTAGAGATGGGAAGAGGGGTCGAGCAGTACTTC